This T cell receptor beta chain was sequenced for a study of T-cell reconstitution after alpha-beta-depleted transplantation in children. Unique molecular identifiers were used to barcode this TCRbeta library. TCRdb independently ran MiXCR on the PCR reads; one entry per CDR3 protein. The sample lists around 270,000 distinct CDR3 sequences, roughly 7.8% occurring once. General study results and limits: Newly made T cells mostly supplied T-cell counts and diversity one year after transplant. Diversity of TCRbeta at day 60 was high in some patients, arising from surviving recipient T cells and thymic progenitors. Where alpha-beta T cells came from about two months after transplant was reportedly several hundred expanded graft clones.

On this clonotype: What it binds is unknown.

Germline V lookup: CDR1 MGHRA, CDR2 YSYEKL. V gave up 1 base and J gave up 5 bases; unmatched junction bases: 8. The length of the CDR3 is 17 residues. The TCR was taken from a female patient under 10 years old who had a stem cell transplant for Fanconi anemia, so the T cells may come from the graft donor. The chain uses TRBV4-1 and TRBJ2-2, with 9 bases lining up with TRBD1. The source material was peripheral blood, sampled 360 days after TCRalphabeta/CD19-depleted stem cell transplant. The CDR3 nucleotides are TGCGCCAGCAGCCAAGGGTTGGGACAGGGAAATACCGGGGAGCTGTTTTTT. It encodes CASSQGLGQGNTGELFF.